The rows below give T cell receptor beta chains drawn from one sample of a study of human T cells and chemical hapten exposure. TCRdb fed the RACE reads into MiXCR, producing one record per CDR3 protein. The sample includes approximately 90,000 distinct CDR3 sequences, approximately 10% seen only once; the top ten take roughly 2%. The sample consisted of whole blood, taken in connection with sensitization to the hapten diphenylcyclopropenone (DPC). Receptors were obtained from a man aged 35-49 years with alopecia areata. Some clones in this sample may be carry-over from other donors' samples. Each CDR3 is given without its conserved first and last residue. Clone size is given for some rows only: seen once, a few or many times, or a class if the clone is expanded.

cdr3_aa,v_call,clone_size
ASSLGSGGVDTQY,TRBV7-9,.
ASRANTVEQF,TRBV25-1,.
ASQWDSSSYEQY,TRBV19,.
ASSEALYPEAKNIQY,TRBV2,few
ALGTSGNRAGNEQF,TRBV30,.
ASSQVKGQGFTEAF,TRBV4-3,few
ASSAWTGDYGYT,TRBV6-5,many
ASSPAWGAKSVTYEQY,TRBV28,.
ATSRDRGNSPLH,TRBV15,few
ASSLDHRGTVYSNQPQH,TRBV28,few